The source of this T cell receptor beta chain is a study of blood T cell repertoires in COVID-19. About the research overall: COVID-19 samples from acute and convalescent phases originated in the United States, Italy and Spain. Sources were T cells, B-cell-depleted T cells, or PBMCs; the material itself was cDNA or gDNA.

V gave up 5 bases and J gave up 4 bases, with 27 bases separating them. The CDR3 is made up of 18 amino acids. Germline V gene lookup returns CDR1 SGHTA and CDR2 FQGNSA. Produced via immunoSEQ multiplex PCR; TCRdb's table is partial and in-frame only. The sample includes 440,000 or so clones, approximately 89% of them seen just once. The sample was peripheral blood. The genes are TRBV7-2 and TRBJ2-7; D might be TRBD2 (7 bases). The TCR was taken from a middle-aged woman with COVID-19, enrolled during active disease. CDR3 DNA sequence: TGTGCCAGCAGCCCCCTCGGACAGACCGGGACTACCCCTTACGAGCAGTACTTC. Translated, it gives CASSPLGQTGTTPYEQYF.